The subject of this entry is one T cell receptor beta chain. The antigen it recognizes is unknown. No much larger clone exists at a distance of one base, and base qualities are not known. A second Seattle source provided samples from volunteer blood donors who had recovered from COVID-19. The collaborating institutions used their own protocols to collect whole blood in K2EDTA tubes. For TCRbeta analysis, collaborators shipped samples as frozen whole blood, isolated PBMCs, or DNA extracted from either of those sample types. This sample is drawn from a study of blood T cell repertoires in COVID-19 (dated by TCRdb to the early 2020s). With respect to the entire study: Collaborator samples came from the United States, Italy and Spain and covered acute and convalescent phases of COVID-19. Where available, HLA class I and class II types were taken from metadata supplied by the sample provider and were not determined by assay-based typing. A freely available public database, intended as a resource for researchers studying the immune response to SARS-CoV-2, is where the repertoires were released. The prospective study material was composed of cDNA or gDNA derived from T cells, B-cell-depleted T cells, or PBMCs. Sample metadata almost always included a de-identified subject ID, COVID-19 status, age in years and sex. Deeply sampled blood TCRbeta repertoires from subjects exposed to, actively infected with, or recovered from COVID-19 were included in the dataset. Samples came from the ongoing ImmuneRACE study (first 160 participants) plus 1,254 subjects from 6 global collaborators.

Overall study results and their limits: How much clinical and demographic metadata was included differed by source and by participant, and the metadata was provided uncurated.

The CDR3 spans 16 residues, from the cysteine through the phenylalanine. Only the CDR3 region is kept as DNA, spanning 48 bases read in frame from base 1. Per the germline V gene (reference sequence), LNHDA is the CDR1 and SQIVND is the CDR2. V loses 6 bases, J loses 8 bases, and the germline ends lie 23 bases apart. TCRbeta CDR3 regions were amplified from genomic DNA using the immunoSEQ Assay, a bias-controlled multiplex PCR. On the study's bioinformatics: The number of nucleated cells in each sample was estimated by amplification of reference gene primers within the assay. To quantify the absolute abundance of each unique TCRbeta CDR3 rearrangement, sequence reads were collapsed and filtered. For each sample, productive Simpson clonality was calculated by taking the square root of Simpson's diversity index across productive rearrangements. Here the immuneACCESS table is served through TCRdb, limited to in-frame sequences with V and J called. Missing clones are a known gap in these copies; in checked studies unresolved V genes cover under half, and the rest lacks a known reason. V and J calls and clone size are copied from that table; D and trimming were computed from the DNA. This sample is represented by roughly 220,000 clones; approximately 81% of them were singletons. The top ten hold around 2.9% of the sample.

The sequence is built from TRBV19 and TRBJ2-1, with a weak D call of TRBD1 (7 bases match). This TCR was sampled from a middle-aged man who had recovered from COVID-19. The sample consisted of peripheral blood. The CDR3: CASRMWSRGAIYEQFF. The DNA is TGTGCCAGTAGGATGTGGAGCAGGGGGGCGATCTATGAGCAGTTCTTC.